This entry lists 14 T cell receptor beta chains sequenced from one sample in a study of blood T cells in healthy people across ages. The second PCR ran roughly 6 to 11 cycles with a sample-barcoded 5' primer and J-beta primers. TCRdb analysed the 5' RACE reads with MiXCR anew, one entry per CDR3 protein. The sample contains about 1.6 million distinct CDR3 sequences, around 35% of which appear only once. Sequencing was performed on blood. The receptors shown here come from a woman aged 30 to 39 in good health.

The chain uses TRBV10-3 and TRBJ2-2, with D unresolved. V was clipped by 4 bases and J by 3 bases, with 6 bases between them. The germline gives CDR1 ENHRY, CDR2 SYGVKD. CDR3 size: 13 residues. The CDR3 nucleotides are TGTGCCATCAGTGGTCTCCACACCGGGGAGCTGTTTTTT. The encoded protein is CAISGLHTGELFF.

The table lists this clonotype with a few counts. The chain employs TRBV20-1 and TRBJ2-3; D gene ambiguous. The germline gives CDR1 DFQATT, CDR2 SNEGSKA (reference sequence). The CDR3 runs to 14 residues. V was pared by 8 bases and J by 3 bases, with 18 bases between. Here the CDR3 reads CSPRLNGWTDTQYF. In DNA form, the CDR3 reads TGCAGTCCCCGGTTGAATGGTTGGACAGATACGCAGTATTTT.

Concerning this clonotype itself: A much larger clone lies one base from this, so it may be a read error. V usage is TRBV7-2 and J usage is TRBJ2-3; D uncertain. CDR3 length: 16 residues. Trimming shortened V by 0 bases and J by 2 bases, and 12 bases separated the two germline ends. CDR1 is SGHTA, CDR2 FQGNSA, per germline. The CDR3 region has the DNA TGTGCCAGCAGCTTAGCTTTCGGGCTTCACACAGATACGCAGTATTTT. This codes for CASSLAFGLHTDTQYF.

The chain carries TRBV2 and TRBJ2-2; D is possibly TRBD2 (6 bases). Germline V lookup: CDR1 SNHLY, CDR2 FYNNEI. The length of the CDR3 is 13 residues. Between the trimmed V and J ends, which lost 6 bases and 6 bases, there was a span of 11 bases. The CDR3 DNA follows: TGTGCCAGCAGCGCGCGGGGTCCCGGGGAGCTGTTTTTT. Protein product: CASSARGPGELFF. Based on the CDR3 plus reference TRBV2 and TRBJ2-2, the full variable domain is EPEVTQTPSHQVTQMGQEVILRCVPISNHLYFYWYRQILGQKVEFLVSFYNNEISEKSEIFDDQFSVERPDGSNFTLKIRSTKLEDSAMYFCASSARGPGELFFGEGSRLTVL.

The rearrangement uses TRBV20-1 and TRBJ2-1; 9 bases are shared with TRBD1. Trimming cost V 6 bases and J 1 base; bases outside gene matches: 13. The length of the CDR3 is 17 residues. Germline V gives CDR1 DFQATT, CDR2 SNEGSKA (reference sequence). The DNA for the CDR3 is TGCAGTGCACCCGATCGGACAGGGGAATTGTCCTACAATGAGCAGTTCTTC. It encodes CSAPDRTGELSYNEQFF.

This clonotype has just a few counts. The chain has TRBV20-1 and TRBJ1-5; D not resolved. The CDR3 covers 13 residues. V dropped 3 bases and J dropped 3 bases, with 9 bases sitting between them. Germline CDR1 reads DFQATT; CDR2 reads SNEGSKA (reference sequence). CDR3 residues: CSARGDPNQPQHF. DNA for the CDR3: TGCAGTGCTAGGGGTGATCCCAATCAGCCCCAGCATTTT.

Only one count was recorded for this clonotype. One junction end does not reproduce the germline sequence, and a read error may be involved. The rearrangement joins TRBV4-1 to TRBJ2-7; TRBD2 agrees at 7 bases. CDR1 and CDR2 from the germline V gene are MGHRA and YSYEKL. This CDR3 is 17 amino acids long. CDR3 residues: CASSQEDGTTGTYELYF. CDR3 DNA: TGCGCCAGCAGCCAAGAAGATGGGACTACGGGAACCTACGAGCTGTACTTC.

This clonotype has just a few counts. The V and J genes are TRBV29-1 and TRBJ2-7; D possibly uses TRBD1 or TRBD2 (5 bases each). This CDR3 spans 14 amino acids. Germline-derived CDR1 and CDR2 are SQVTM and ANQGSEA. Trimming removed 7 bases from V and 8 bases from J, with 24 bases in between. The CDR3 DNA follows: TGCAGCGCAGTCCGGGACCGCGATATCGGGCAGCAGTACTTC. It codes for CSAVRDRDIGQQYF.

In its sample, this clonotype was seen a few times. The chain uses TRBV7-8 and TRBJ2-1, with 11 bases lining up with TRBD2. This CDR3 region has 18 residues. The V and J ends lost 5 bases and 5 bases, in that order; junction bases with no gene match: 14. Germline CDR1 reads SGHVS; CDR2 reads FQNEAQ. CDR3 loop: CASSPNPSGGRSNNEQFF. In DNA form, the CDR3 reads TGTGCCAGCAGCCCTAACCCTAGCGGGGGGCGCTCTAACAATGAGCAGTTCTTC.

Comments on this clonotype: A much larger clonotype is one base distant, so this may be a read error. This chain joins TRBV2 and TRBJ2-5; the D is unclear. CDR3 length: 15 amino acids. Germline CDR1 is SNHLY and CDR2 is FYNNEI. This CDR3 is CASGRTKSLQGTQYF. Here the CDR3 DNA reads TGTGCCAGCGGAAGAACGAAGAGCCTCCAAGGGACCCAGTACTTC. The variable domain in full, with the rest retrieved from reference TRBV2 and TRBJ2-5, is EPEVTQTPSHQVTQMGQEVILRCVPISNHLYFYWYRQILGQKVEFLVSFYNNEISEKSEIFDDQFSVERPDGSNFTLKIRSTKLEDSAMYFCASGRTKSLQGTQYFGPGTRLLVL.

The rearrangement joins TRBV7-2 to TRBJ2-7; 7 nucleotides agree with TRBD2. Germline CDR1 and CDR2: SGHTA and FQGNSA. With V trimmed by 5 bases and J by 4 bases, 11 bases remained unmatched. The CDR3 is 15 amino acids. CDR3 loop: CASSAIAGDWYEQYF. Written as DNA, the CDR3 is TGTGCCAGCAGCGCTATAGCGGGTGATTGGTACGAGCAGTACTTC.

V gene TRBV7-8 combines with J gene TRBJ2-3; no clear D. The germline V gene encodes CDR1 SGHVS and CDR2 FQNEAQ. V was clipped by 2 bases and J by 4 bases, with 10 bases between them. The CDR3 extends over 14 amino acids. The CDR3 DNA follows: TGTGCCAGCAGCTTATGGCGGAGTTCAGATACGCAGTATTTT. Amino acids: CASSLWRSSDTQYF.

The rearrangement links TRBV2 to TRBJ2-5; perhaps TRBD1 as D (6 bases). The CDR3 has 13 residues. CDR1 SNHLY and CDR2 FYNNEI come from the germline V gene. The germline V and J ends were trimmed by 7 bases and 0 bases, with 9 bases remaining between them. The CDR3 region has the DNA TGTGCCAGCACCAGGACAGACCAAGAGACCCAGTACTTC. Its protein is CASTRTDQETQYF. The whole variable domain, remainder taken from reference TRBV2 and TRBJ2-5, is EPEVTQTPSHQVTQMGQEVILRCVPISNHLYFYWYRQILGQKVEFLVSFYNNEISEKSEIFDDQFSVERPDGSNFTLKIRSTKLEDSAMYFCASTRTDQETQYFGPGTRLLVL.

V is TRBV10-3 and J is TRBJ1-2; D is uncertain. Trimming took off 8 bases at V and 2 bases at J, with 12 bases between the two ends. CDR3 length: 13 residues. Germline lookup yields CDR1 ENHRY and CDR2 SYGVKD. The CDR3 protein is CAIGPGGNYGYTF. The CDR3, as DNA: TGTGCCATCGGGCCAGGCGGGAACTATGGCTACACCTTC.